This T cell receptor (beta chain) was recovered during a study of CD8+ T cells in alopecia areata. As for the study in general: Patients in the treated group were given tofacitinib by mouth, 5 to 10 mg twice a day.

Study results and caveats: Patients shared TCRs less clearly than mice did, possibly for HLA-related reasons. Normal skin contains resident alphabeta T cells, and these are also sequenced in scalp samples.

Specimens obtained from alopecia areata patients comprised lesional scalp punch biopsies and peripheral blood. Sequencing used cDNA as its template, made by extracting RNA and reverse transcribing it. Clones were read by immunoSEQ multiplex PCR, and TCRdb kept only the in-frame ones, dropping some. This table has under 250,000 clones, around 62% appearing once. Trimming cost V 0 bases and J 1 base, with 11 bases left between them. There are 15 residues in the CDR3. Germline V gene data show CDR1 as SGDLS and CDR2 as YYNGEE. This clone was observed a single time. The target antigen is unknown. The J gene is TRBJ2-7, the V gene TRBV9, with a possible D match to TRBD1 (6 bases). The sequence derives from a human donor with alopecia areata. Here the sequenced sample was CD4+ T cells sorted from blood, taken at week 0. The CDR3 protein is CASSVGTGNSYEQYF. CDR3 in DNA: TGTGCCAGCAGCGTAGGCACAGGGAATTCCTACGAGCAGTACTTC.